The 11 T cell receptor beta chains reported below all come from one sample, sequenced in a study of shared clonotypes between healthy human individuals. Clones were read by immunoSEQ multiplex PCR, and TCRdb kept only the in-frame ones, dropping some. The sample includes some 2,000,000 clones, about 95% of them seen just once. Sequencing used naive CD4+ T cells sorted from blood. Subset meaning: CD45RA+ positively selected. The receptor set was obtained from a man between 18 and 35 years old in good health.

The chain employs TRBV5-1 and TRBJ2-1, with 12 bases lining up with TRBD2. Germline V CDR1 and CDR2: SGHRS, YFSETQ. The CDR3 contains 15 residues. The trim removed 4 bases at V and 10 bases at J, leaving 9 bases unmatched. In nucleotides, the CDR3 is TGCGCCAGCAGCCACAGCGGACTAGCGGGAAACGAGCAGTTCTTC. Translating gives CASSHSGLAGNEQFF.

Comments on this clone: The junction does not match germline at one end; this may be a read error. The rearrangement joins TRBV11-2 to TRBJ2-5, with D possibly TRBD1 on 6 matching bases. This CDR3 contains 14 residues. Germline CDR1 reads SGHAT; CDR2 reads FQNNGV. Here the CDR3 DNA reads TGTGCCAGCAGCTTAGTCGGGGTCTCCGCTAAGGGGGACTTC. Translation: CASSLVGVSAKGDF.

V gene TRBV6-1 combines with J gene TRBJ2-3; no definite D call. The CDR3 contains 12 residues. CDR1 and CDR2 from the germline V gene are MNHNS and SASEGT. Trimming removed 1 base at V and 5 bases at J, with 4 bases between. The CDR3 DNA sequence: TGTGCCAGCAGTGAAGAAGTAGATACGCAGTATTTT. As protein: CASSEEVDTQYF.

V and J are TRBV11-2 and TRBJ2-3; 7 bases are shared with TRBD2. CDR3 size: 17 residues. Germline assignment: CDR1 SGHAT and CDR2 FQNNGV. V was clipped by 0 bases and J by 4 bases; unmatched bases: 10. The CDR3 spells CASSLDVRRGGADTQYF. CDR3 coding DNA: TGTGCCAGCAGCTTAGATGTTCGGCGGGGAGGGGCAGATACGCAGTATTTT.

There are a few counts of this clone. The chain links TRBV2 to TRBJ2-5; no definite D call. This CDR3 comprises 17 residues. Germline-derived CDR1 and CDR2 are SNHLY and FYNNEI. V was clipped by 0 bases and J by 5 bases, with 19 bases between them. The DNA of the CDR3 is TGTGCCAGCAGTGAAGCGCTTTTAATAGGGTTCGGGGAGACCCAGTACTTC. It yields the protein CASSEALLIGFGETQYF. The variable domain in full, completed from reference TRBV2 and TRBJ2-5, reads EPEVTQTPSHQVTQMGQEVILRCVPISNHLYFYWYRQILGQKVEFLVSFYNNEISEKSEIFDDQFSVERPDGSNFTLKIRSTKLEDSAMYFCASSEALLIGFGETQYFGPGTRLLVL.

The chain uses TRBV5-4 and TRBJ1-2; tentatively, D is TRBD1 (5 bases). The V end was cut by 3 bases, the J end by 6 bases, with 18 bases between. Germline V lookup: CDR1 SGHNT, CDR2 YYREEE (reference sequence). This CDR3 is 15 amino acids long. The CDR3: CASSSGRAPEDGYTF. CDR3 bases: TGTGCCAGCAGCTCGGGCAGGGCTCCGGAGGATGGCTACACCTTC. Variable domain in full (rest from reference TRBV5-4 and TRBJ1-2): ETGVTQSPTHLIKTRGQQVTLRCSSQSGHNTVSWYQQALGQGPQFIFQYYREEENGRGNFPPRFSGLQFPNYSSELNVNALELDDSALYLCASSSGRAPEDGYTFGSGTRLTVV.

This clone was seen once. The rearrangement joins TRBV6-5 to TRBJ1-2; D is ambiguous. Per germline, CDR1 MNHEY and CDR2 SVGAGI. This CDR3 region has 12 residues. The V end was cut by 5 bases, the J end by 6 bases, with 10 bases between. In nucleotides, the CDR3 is TGTGCCAGCAGTCCGGGAATCGATGGCTACACCTTC. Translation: CASSPGIDGYTF.

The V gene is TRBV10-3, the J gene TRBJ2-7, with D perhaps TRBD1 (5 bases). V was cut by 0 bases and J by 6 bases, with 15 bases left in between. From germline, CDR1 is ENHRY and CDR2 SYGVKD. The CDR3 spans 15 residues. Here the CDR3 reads CAISESAAGKGEQYF. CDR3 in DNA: TGTGCCATCAGTGAGTCGGCGGCAGGGAAGGGCGAGCAGTACTTC.

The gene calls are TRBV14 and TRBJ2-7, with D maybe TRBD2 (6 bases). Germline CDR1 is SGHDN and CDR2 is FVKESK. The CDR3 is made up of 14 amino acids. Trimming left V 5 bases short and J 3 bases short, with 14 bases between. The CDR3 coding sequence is TGTGCCAGCAGCGGCGCGGGATTCTACTACGAGCAGTACTTC. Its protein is CASSGAGFYYEQYF.

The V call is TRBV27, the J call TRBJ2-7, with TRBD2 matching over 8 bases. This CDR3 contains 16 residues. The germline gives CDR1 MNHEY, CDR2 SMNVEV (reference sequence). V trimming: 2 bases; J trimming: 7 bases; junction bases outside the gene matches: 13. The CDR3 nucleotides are TGTGCCAGCAGTTTAAGTAGCGGGACTGCAAGGGGGGAGCAGTACTTC. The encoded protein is CASSLSSGTARGEQYF.

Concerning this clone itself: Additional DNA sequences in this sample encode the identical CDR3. CDR3 nucleotide sequence: TGTGCCAGCAGTCGAGATTACGAGCAGTACTTC. Translating it yields CASSRDYEQYF. The chain recombines TRBV6-5 with TRBJ2-7; no firm D call. Germline CDR1 reads MNHEY; CDR2 reads SVGAGI. The V gene lost 5 bases and the J gene lost 4 bases, with 6 bases spanning the gap. The CDR3 has 11 residues.